Below, one TCR beta chain is given with its context. The data derive from a study of cytomegalovirus exposure and HLA in healthy donors. With 60 Vbeta and 13 Jbeta primers, the PCR was carried out. Profiling relied on immunoSEQ multiplex PCR, and the TCRdb table lists in-frame clones only, not all of them. The profile shows around 260,000 clones, 75% to 90% of them singletons. V was pared by 1 base and J by 6 bases, with 16 bases between. The CDR3 has 17 residues. From germline, CDR1 is SGHAT and CDR2 FQNNGV. The TCR was taken from a girl between 2 and 10 years old in good health and CMV-seronegative. Specimen: PBMCs. This chain links TRBV11-2 with TRBJ1-6; D is uncertain. The CDR3, as DNA: TGTGCCAGCAGCTTAGTAGCGGTAGTCGCCCCTAATTCACCCCTCCACTTT. Protein: CASSLVAVVAPNSPLHF.